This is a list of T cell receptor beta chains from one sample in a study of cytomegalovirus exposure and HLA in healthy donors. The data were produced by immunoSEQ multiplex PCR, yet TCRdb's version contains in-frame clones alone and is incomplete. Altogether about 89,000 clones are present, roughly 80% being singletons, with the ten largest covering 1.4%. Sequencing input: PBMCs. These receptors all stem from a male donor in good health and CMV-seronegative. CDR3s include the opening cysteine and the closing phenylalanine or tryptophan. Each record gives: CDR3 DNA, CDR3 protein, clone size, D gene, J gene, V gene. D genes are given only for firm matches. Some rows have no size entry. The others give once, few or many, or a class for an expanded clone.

CDR3nt: TGTGCCAGCAGCTCCATGACAGGGTGGTCCTACGAGCAGTACTTC; CDR3aa: CASSSMTGWSYEQYF; abundance: few; d_gene: TRBD1; j_gene: TRBJ2-7; v_gene: TRBV7-2
CDR3nt: TGTGCCACCACACACAACAGGGAGATCTATGGCTACACCTTC; CDR3aa: CATTHNREIYGYTF; abundance: NA; d_gene: NA; j_gene: TRBJ1-2; v_gene: TRBV15
CDR3nt: TGTGCCACAAAACCCAGGGGCTTGGGAAACACCGGGGAGCTGTTTTTT; CDR3aa: CATKPRGLGNTGELFF; abundance: once; d_gene: NA; j_gene: TRBJ2-2; v_gene: TRBV19
CDR3nt: TGCGCCAGCAGCCGGGGTGCGGGACTCTCTATCCGCTCTGGGGCCAACGTCCTGACTTTC; CDR3aa: CASSRGAGLSIRSGANVLTF; abundance: NA; d_gene: NA; j_gene: TRBJ2-6; v_gene: TRBV4-3
CDR3nt: TGTGCCAGTAGTAGACGACAGGGGGTAAACACCGGGGAGCTGTTTTTT; CDR3aa: CASSRRQGVNTGELFF; abundance: NA; d_gene: TRBD1; j_gene: TRBJ2-2; v_gene: TRBV19
CDR3nt: TGTGCCAGCAGTTTATCAGGAACCCTACCTACCTCTAACTATGGCTACACCTTC; CDR3aa: CASSLSGTLPTSNYGYTF; abundance: once; d_gene: NA; j_gene: TRBJ1-2; v_gene: TRBV28
CDR3nt: TGTGCCAGCAGCTTCTCCGGAGCCGTTCCCTACGAGCAGTACTTC; CDR3aa: CASSFSGAVPYEQYF; abundance: NA; d_gene: NA; j_gene: TRBJ2-7; v_gene: TRBV5-6
CDR3nt: TGTGCCAGCAGTTACTCTCCAGGACAGCAAAATCAGCCCCAGCATTTT; CDR3aa: CASSYSPGQQNQPQHF; abundance: NA; d_gene: NA; j_gene: TRBJ1-5; v_gene: TRBV6-6
CDR3nt: TGTGCCAGCAGCCGACAGGGTGGAGATGGCTACACCTTC; CDR3aa: CASSRQGGDGYTF; abundance: NA; d_gene: TRBD1; j_gene: TRBJ1-2; v_gene: TRBV27
CDR3nt: TGTGCCAGCAGTTTTGTAGGGGGTGGCTACACCTTC; CDR3aa: CASSFVGGGYTF; abundance: NA; d_gene: NA; j_gene: TRBJ1-2; v_gene: TRBV27
CDR3nt: TGTGCCAGTAGTATAGACCCCGACAGGGGTCTTAGCTCTGGGGCCAACGTCCTGACTTTC; CDR3aa: CASSIDPDRGLSSGANVLTF; abundance: NA; d_gene: TRBD1; j_gene: TRBJ2-6; v_gene: TRBV19
CDR3nt: TGTGCCAGCTCACAGGGCCCCGGGACAGGGGTATACGAGCAGTACTTC; CDR3aa: CASSQGPGTGVYEQYF; abundance: NA; d_gene: TRBD1; j_gene: TRBJ2-7; v_gene: TRBV18
CDR3nt: TGCGCCAGCAGCCAAGATCTTTGGCGGGAACTTAATGAGCAGTTCTTC; CDR3aa: CASSQDLWRELNEQFF; abundance: NA; d_gene: NA; j_gene: TRBJ2-1; v_gene: TRBV4-3
CDR3nt: TGTGCCAGCAGCCCAACTCTAGCGGGAGTAGCCTACGAGCAGTACTTC; CDR3aa: CASSPTLAGVAYEQYF; abundance: NA; d_gene: TRBD2; j_gene: TRBJ2-7; v_gene: TRBV7-9
CDR3nt: TGTGCCAGCAGCTTGTATCCCTCGAACACTGAAGCTTTCTTT; CDR3aa: CASSLYPSNTEAFF; abundance: NA; d_gene: NA; j_gene: TRBJ1-1; v_gene: TRBV5-5
CDR3nt: TGTGCCAGCAGTTATACCTCCGGTACAGGGAAGAATGAAAAACTGTTTTTT; CDR3aa: CASSYTSGTGKNEKLFF; abundance: NA; d_gene: NA; j_gene: TRBJ1-4; v_gene: TRBV5-6